These T cell receptor beta chains were read from a single sample in a study of blood T cell repertoires in COVID-19. Sequenced by immunoSEQ multiplex PCR; TCRdb stores in-frame clones only, minus some. The repertoire consists of just over 250,000 clones, with over 75% occurring once and the leading ten covering roughly 10%. Material for sequencing was peripheral blood. All receptors derive from a woman in her 70s with COVID-19, enrolled during active disease. Both conserved end residues are part of each CDR3. Each record gives: CDR3 DNA, CDR3 protein, J gene, D gene, V gene, clone size. D genes are given only for firm matches. Clone size, where shown, is once, few, many, or a class for clones that have expanded.

cdr3_nt: TGTGCCAGCAGTCCCCGGTATGAAAATCAGCCCCAGCATTTT
cdr3_aa: CASSPRYENQPQHF
j_call: TRBJ1-5
d_call: .
v_call: TRBV6-5
clone_size: .

cdr3_nt: TGTGCCAGCAGTTACTCCAGGGAACTCTCTGGAAACACCATATATTTT
cdr3_aa: CASSYSRELSGNTIYF
j_call: TRBJ1-3
d_call: .
v_call: TRBV6-5
clone_size: .

cdr3_nt: TGTGCCAGCAGCTTCTCAGGGGGCGTCTCTAATGAGCAGTTCTTC
cdr3_aa: CASSFSGGVSNEQFF
j_call: TRBJ2-1
d_call: TRBD1
v_call: TRBV11-1
clone_size: .

cdr3_nt: TGTGCCAGCTCGGGGACAGGGGGCTACGAGCAGTACTTC
cdr3_aa: CASSGTGGYEQYF
j_call: TRBJ2-7
d_call: TRBD1
v_call: TRBV18
clone_size: .

cdr3_nt: TGTGCCAGCCGGACTAGCAGAAGCACAGATACGCAGTATTTT
cdr3_aa: CASRTSRSTDTQYF
j_call: TRBJ2-3
d_call: TRBD2
v_call: TRBV2
clone_size: .

cdr3_nt: TGTGCCTGGAGTTTGGCACAGGGGGAATCACCCCTCCACTTT
cdr3_aa: CAWSLAQGESPLHF
j_call: TRBJ1-6
d_call: TRBD1
v_call: TRBV30
clone_size: .

cdr3_nt: TGTGCCAGCAGCTTAGTAGCAGGGAGGGATGGCTACACCTTC
cdr3_aa: CASSLVAGRDGYTF
j_call: TRBJ1-2
d_call: .
v_call: TRBV7-9
clone_size: .

cdr3_nt: TGTGCCAGCAGGCCGACAGGCCATTATCAGCCCCAGCATTTT
cdr3_aa: CASRPTGHYQPQHF
j_call: TRBJ1-5
d_call: .
v_call: TRBV2
clone_size: .

cdr3_nt: TGTGCCAGCAGCTTGGGGGGAGGGAACACTGAAGCTTTCTTT
cdr3_aa: CASSLGGGNTEAFF
j_call: TRBJ1-1
d_call: .
v_call: TRBV7-2
clone_size: .

cdr3_nt: TGCGCCAGCAGCCGGACAGGGGATAATTCACCCCTCCACTTT
cdr3_aa: CASSRTGDNSPLHF
j_call: TRBJ1-6
d_call: TRBD1
v_call: TRBV5-1
clone_size: .

cdr3_nt: TGCAGTGCTAGTCGGTCTGGAAACACCATATATTTT
cdr3_aa: CSASRSGNTIYF
j_call: TRBJ1-3
d_call: .
v_call: TRBV20-1
clone_size: .

cdr3_nt: TGTGCCTGGAGTAATATCCAGGGTGGCACTGAAGCTTTCTTT
cdr3_aa: CAWSNIQGGTEAFF
j_call: TRBJ1-1
d_call: .
v_call: TRBV30
clone_size: .

cdr3_nt: TGTGCCAGCAGTGCTACGACAGGGCGCTTATGGTACGAGCAGTACTTC
cdr3_aa: CASSATTGRLWYEQYF
j_call: TRBJ2-7
d_call: TRBD1
v_call: TRBV28
clone_size: once

cdr3_nt: TGTGCCAGCAGAGGGACTAGCGGGAGGAAATATTCCTACGAGCAGTACTTC
cdr3_aa: CASRGTSGRKYSYEQYF
j_call: TRBJ2-7
d_call: TRBD2
v_call: TRBV3-1/TRBV3-2
clone_size: .

cdr3_nt: TGTGCCAGCAGCTTAGCTCTTACAGGGGGCTATGGCTACACCTTC
cdr3_aa: CASSLALTGGYGYTF
j_call: TRBJ1-2
d_call: TRBD1
v_call: TRBV7-9
clone_size: .

cdr3_nt: TGTGCCAGCAGTTATCATGAGCAGTTCTTC
cdr3_aa: CASSYHEQFF
j_call: TRBJ2-1
d_call: .
v_call: TRBV21-1
clone_size: .

cdr3_nt: TGTGCCAGCAGCCCAGCATTCGAAAGAACGGACAGGGCTAACTATGGCTACACCTTC
cdr3_aa: CASSPAFERTDRANYGYTF
j_call: TRBJ1-2
d_call: TRBD1
v_call: TRBV5-6
clone_size: .

cdr3_nt: TGTGCCAGCAGCTTAGAAGGAGGTTCCTACGAGCAGTACTTC
cdr3_aa: CASSLEGGSYEQYF
j_call: TRBJ2-7
d_call: .
v_call: TRBV7-9
clone_size: few

cdr3_nt: TGTGCCAGCAGCTCTGGGACAGGGCAAGGAAACACCATATATTTT
cdr3_aa: CASSSGTGQGNTIYF
j_call: TRBJ1-3
d_call: TRBD1
v_call: TRBV7-3
clone_size: .

cdr3_nt: TGCGCCAGCAGCCAAGGCGGGAGGCAAAATGAGCAGTTCTTC
cdr3_aa: CASSQGGRQNEQFF
j_call: TRBJ2-1
d_call: TRBD2
v_call: TRBV5-1
clone_size: .

cdr3_nt: TGCAGCGTTGACTTAAGGACAGGGGGCGTTTTGGGGTACTTC
cdr3_aa: CSVDLRTGGVLGYF
j_call: TRBJ2-7
d_call: TRBD1
v_call: TRBV29-1
clone_size: few

cdr3_nt: TGTGCCAGCAGCCGGACAGGGTTGGAGCCCCAGCATTTT
cdr3_aa: CASSRTGLEPQHF
j_call: TRBJ1-5
d_call: TRBD1
v_call: TRBV7-8
clone_size: .

cdr3_nt: TGTGCCAGCAGCCTCGGGGATGGCTACACCTTC
cdr3_aa: CASSLGDGYTF
j_call: TRBJ1-2
d_call: .
v_call: TRBV3-1/TRBV3-2
clone_size: .

cdr3_nt: TGTGCCAGTGGGCAAGGGACAGCCAATTCACCCCTCCACTTT
cdr3_aa: CASGQGTANSPLHF
j_call: TRBJ1-6
d_call: TRBD1
v_call: TRBV19
clone_size: .

cdr3_nt: TGTGCCAGCAGCCAATCAGGGGGTACAGCGGGAGGGCCCCAGCATTTT
cdr3_aa: CASSQSGGTAGGPQHF
j_call: TRBJ1-5
d_call: TRBD1
v_call: TRBV3-1/TRBV3-2
clone_size: .

cdr3_nt: TGTGCCAGCAGCCAAGGCCAGGGCCTGTGGGACGAGCAGTACTTC
cdr3_aa: CASSQGQGLWDEQYF
j_call: TRBJ2-7
d_call: .
v_call: TRBV3-1/TRBV3-2
clone_size: .

cdr3_nt: TGTGCTAGTGGTTTGGGGACATCGAACACTGAAGCTTTCTTT
cdr3_aa: CASGLGTSNTEAFF
j_call: TRBJ1-1
d_call: .
v_call: TRBV12-5
clone_size: .

cdr3_nt: TGTGCCAGCAGTTACTTGATGACAGGACCTCATCTGAACACTGAAGCTTTCTTT
cdr3_aa: CASSYLMTGPHLNTEAFF
j_call: TRBJ1-1
d_call: .
v_call: TRBV6-2/TRBV6-3
clone_size: .

cdr3_nt: TGCAGCGTTGGAGCCCCGGGACTAGTTTTCAAAAACATTCAGTACTTC
cdr3_aa: CSVGAPGLVFKNIQYF
j_call: TRBJ2-4
d_call: TRBD2
v_call: TRBV29-1
clone_size: .

cdr3_nt: TGTGCCAGCTCACCACTGTCCACTAACTATGGCTACACCTTC
cdr3_aa: CASSPLSTNYGYTF
j_call: TRBJ1-2
d_call: .
v_call: TRBV18
clone_size: .

cdr3_nt: TGTGCCTGGAGTGTAGTCGGGACACGGAGCAATCAGCCCCAGCATTTT
cdr3_aa: CAWSVVGTRSNQPQHF
j_call: TRBJ1-5
d_call: .
v_call: TRBV30
clone_size: few

cdr3_nt: TGTGCCAGCAGTTACTTCGACGAGCAGTACTTC
cdr3_aa: CASSYFDEQYF
j_call: TRBJ2-7
d_call: .
v_call: TRBV6-2/TRBV6-3
clone_size: .

cdr3_nt: TGTGCCAGCACGCTAGCGGTACTCAATGAGCAGTTCTTC
cdr3_aa: CASTLAVLNEQFF
j_call: TRBJ2-1
d_call: TRBD2
v_call: TRBV2
clone_size: .

cdr3_nt: TGTGCCAGCAGTACAGGGAAGGAAGAAAAACTGTTTTTT
cdr3_aa: CASSTGKEEKLFF
j_call: TRBJ1-4
d_call: .
v_call: TRBV28
clone_size: .

cdr3_nt: TGTGCCTGGAGGGAAGGACTAGGGGAGTACTTC
cdr3_aa: CAWREGLGEYF
j_call: TRBJ2-5
d_call: TRBD2
v_call: TRBV30
clone_size: .

cdr3_nt: TGTGCCAGCAGCCCGCGGGGGGATGCCAATACGCAGTATTTT
cdr3_aa: CASSPRGDANTQYF
j_call: TRBJ2-3
d_call: TRBD2
v_call: TRBV7-2
clone_size: .

cdr3_nt: TGTGCCAGCAGCATAACGGGTGGGCTAGCGGGAGGTACCTACGAGCAGTACTTC
cdr3_aa: CASSITGGLAGGTYEQYF
j_call: TRBJ2-7
d_call: TRBD2
v_call: TRBV7-2
clone_size: .

cdr3_nt: TGTGCCAGCAGTGGAAGGGGACTAGCGGGGCGCACAGATACGCAGTATTTT
cdr3_aa: CASSGRGLAGRTDTQYF
j_call: TRBJ2-3
d_call: TRBD2
v_call: TRBV2
clone_size: once

cdr3_nt: TGTGCCAGCAGCCCGGGACAGGGAAACACCATATATTTT
cdr3_aa: CASSPGQGNTIYF
j_call: TRBJ1-3
d_call: TRBD1
v_call: TRBV9
clone_size: .

cdr3_nt: TGTGCCAGCTCACCACGGGACAGCCAGAACACTGAAGCTTTCTTT
cdr3_aa: CASSPRDSQNTEAFF
j_call: TRBJ1-1
d_call: TRBD1
v_call: TRBV18
clone_size: .

cdr3_nt: TGCGCCAGCAGCTTGATTCCCGGACAGGGTCTCTACGAGCAGTACTTC
cdr3_aa: CASSLIPGQGLYEQYF
j_call: TRBJ2-7
d_call: TRBD1
v_call: TRBV5-1
clone_size: .

cdr3_nt: TGTGCCAGGCGGCGGGACCCAAGCTCCTACAATGAGCAGTTCTTC
cdr3_aa: CARRRDPSSYNEQFF
j_call: TRBJ2-1
d_call: .
v_call: TRBV19
clone_size: .

cdr3_nt: TGCGCCAGCACCGGCGGCGGGAGCTCCTACAATGAGCAGTTCTTC
cdr3_aa: CASTGGGSSYNEQFF
j_call: TRBJ2-1
d_call: TRBD2
v_call: TRBV5-1
clone_size: .

cdr3_nt: TGTGCCAGCAGCAGGAGACAGGGAGACACTGAAGCTTTCTTT
cdr3_aa: CASSRRQGDTEAFF
j_call: TRBJ1-1
d_call: TRBD1
v_call: TRBV7-8
clone_size: .

cdr3_nt: TGTGCCAGTAGTACACCCCGAGCGACGTATAGCAATCAGCCCCAGCATTTT
cdr3_aa: CASSTPRATYSNQPQHF
j_call: TRBJ1-5
d_call: .
v_call: TRBV19
clone_size: .

cdr3_nt: TGTGCCAGCAGCCAACTCAGGGGGCTAGCGGGGGGAAACACCGGGGAGCTGTTTTTT
cdr3_aa: CASSQLRGLAGGNTGELFF
j_call: TRBJ2-2
d_call: TRBD2
v_call: TRBV7-6
clone_size: .

cdr3_nt: TGTGCCAGCAGCTACCAGTCTACAGCGGGAGTGTTGGGTAGGAAGGACGAGCAGTACTTC
cdr3_aa: CASSYQSTAGVLGRKDEQYF
j_call: TRBJ2-7
d_call: TRBD2
v_call: TRBV3-1/TRBV3-2
clone_size: .

cdr3_nt: TGTGCCAGCAGTGATTGGCAGGGCAATCAGCCCCAGCATTTT
cdr3_aa: CASSDWQGNQPQHF
j_call: TRBJ1-5
d_call: .
v_call: TRBV6-1
clone_size: .

cdr3_nt: TGTGCCAGTAGCCGGGGACTAGCGGGAGGGCCGGCCGAGCAGTACTTC
cdr3_aa: CASSRGLAGGPAEQYF
j_call: TRBJ2-7
d_call: TRBD2
v_call: TRBV19
clone_size: .

cdr3_nt: TGTGCCAGCAGCCGAACTAGCGGGAAGGGCGAGCAGTACTTC
cdr3_aa: CASSRTSGKGEQYF
j_call: TRBJ2-7
d_call: TRBD2
v_call: TRBV3-1/TRBV3-2
clone_size: few